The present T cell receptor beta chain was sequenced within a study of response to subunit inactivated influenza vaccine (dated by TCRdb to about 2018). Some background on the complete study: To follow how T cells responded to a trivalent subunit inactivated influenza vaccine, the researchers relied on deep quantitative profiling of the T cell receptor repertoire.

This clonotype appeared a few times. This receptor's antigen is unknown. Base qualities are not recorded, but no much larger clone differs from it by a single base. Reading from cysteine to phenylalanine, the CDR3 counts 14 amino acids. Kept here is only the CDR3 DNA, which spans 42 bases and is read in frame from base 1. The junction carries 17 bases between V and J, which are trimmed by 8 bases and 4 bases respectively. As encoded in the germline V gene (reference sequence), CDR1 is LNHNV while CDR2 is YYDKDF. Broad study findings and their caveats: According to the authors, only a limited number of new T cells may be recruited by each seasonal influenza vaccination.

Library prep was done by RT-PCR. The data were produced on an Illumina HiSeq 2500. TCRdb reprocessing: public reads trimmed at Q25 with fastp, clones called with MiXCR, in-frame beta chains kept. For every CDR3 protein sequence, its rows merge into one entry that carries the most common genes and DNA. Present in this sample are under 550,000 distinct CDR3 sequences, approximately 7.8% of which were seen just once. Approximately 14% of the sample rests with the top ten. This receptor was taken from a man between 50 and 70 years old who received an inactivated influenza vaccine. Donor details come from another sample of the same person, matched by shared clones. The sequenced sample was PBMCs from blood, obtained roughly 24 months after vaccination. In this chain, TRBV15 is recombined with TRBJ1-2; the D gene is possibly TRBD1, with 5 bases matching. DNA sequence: TGTGCCACCTCCGAAACCCAGGGACCCTATGGCTACACCTTC. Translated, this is CATSETQGPYGYTF.